This T cell receptor (beta chain) was sequenced during a study of T cell repertoires in cytomegalovirus infection. Study in general: Newly reported HLA-C-restricted and thoroughly characterized HLA-B-restricted CMV epitopes were employed. TCR beta signatures that were public indicated CMV infection and matching HLA type.

This clonotype was recorded a few times. Its target is not known. Each CDR3 protein gets one entry after TCRdb re-called the reads with MiXCR. The repertoire holds roughly 990,000 distinct CDR3 sequences, with approximately 31% as singletons. Per the germline V gene, CDR1 is LNHNV and CDR2 is YYDKDF (reference sequence). The V end was cut by 8 bases, the J end by 6 bases, with 11 bases between. The CDR3 is 12 residues long. This receptor was obtained from a human donor in good health (CMV status not recorded). Some clones in this sample may be carry-over from other donors' samples. This chain joins TRBV15 and TRBJ2-1, with D possibly matching TRBD1 (6 bases). The sequenced sample was cultured CD8+ T cells from PBMCs, obtained from culture after CMV antigen stimulation. The CDR3 DNA reads as TGTGCCACCCAGGGGCTAGTCAATGAGCAGTTCTTC. This encodes CATQGLVNEQFF.